This TCR beta chain comes out of a study of blood T cell repertoires in COVID-19. Clones were sequenced by immunoSEQ multiplex PCR, and TCRdb holds only the in-frame ones, with some missing. The data hold about 170,000 clones, with 75% to 90% observed a single time. The germline gives CDR1 SGHRS, CDR2 YFSETQ. V was pared by 4 bases and J by 0 bases, with 13 bases between. CDR3 size: 15 residues. The chain has TRBV5-1 and TRBJ1-2; tentatively, D is TRBD1 (6 bases). Sequenced: PBMCs or T cells enriched from blood (not recorded which). The sequence was obtained from a woman aged 45-60 years who had recovered from COVID-19. The chain's CDR3 is CASSIRTDSNYGYTF. CDR3 nucleotides: TGCGCCAGCAGCATTCGGACAGATTCTAACTATGGCTACACCTTC.